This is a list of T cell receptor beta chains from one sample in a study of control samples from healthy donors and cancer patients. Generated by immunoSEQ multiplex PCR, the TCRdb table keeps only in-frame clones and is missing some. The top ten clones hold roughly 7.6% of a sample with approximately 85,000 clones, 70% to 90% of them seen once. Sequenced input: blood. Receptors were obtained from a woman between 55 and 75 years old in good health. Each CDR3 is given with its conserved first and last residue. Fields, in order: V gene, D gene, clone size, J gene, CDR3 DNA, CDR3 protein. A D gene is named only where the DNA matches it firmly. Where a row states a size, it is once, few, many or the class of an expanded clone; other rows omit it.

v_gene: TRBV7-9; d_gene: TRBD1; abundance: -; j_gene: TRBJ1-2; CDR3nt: TGTGCCAGCAGCTTAGAGGTCACAGGGGCGAACTATGGCTACACCTTC; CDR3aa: CASSLEVTGANYGYTF
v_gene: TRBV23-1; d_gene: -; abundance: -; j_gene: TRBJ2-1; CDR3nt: TGCGCCAGCAGTCAATCCTATCGCGACGCTCCCTCCTACAATGAGCAGTTCTTC; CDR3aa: CASSQSYRDAPSYNEQFF
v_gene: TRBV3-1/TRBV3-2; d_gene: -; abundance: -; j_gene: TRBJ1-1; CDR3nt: TGTGCCAGCAGCCAAGGATACATGAACACTGAAGCTTTCTTT; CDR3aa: CASSQGYMNTEAFF
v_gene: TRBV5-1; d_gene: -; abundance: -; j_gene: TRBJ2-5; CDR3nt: TGCGCCAGCAGCAGGGGGGGACTGTGGGAGACCCAGTACTTC; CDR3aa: CASSRGGLWETQYF
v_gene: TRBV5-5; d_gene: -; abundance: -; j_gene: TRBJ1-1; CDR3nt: TGTGCCAGCAGCTTGCATTTAGGGAGTTCTTTCACTGAAGCTTTCTTT; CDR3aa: CASSLHLGSSFTEAFF
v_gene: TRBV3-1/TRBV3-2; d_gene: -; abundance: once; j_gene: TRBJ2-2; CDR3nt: TGTGCCAGCAGCCGAAGGTCCGGGGAGCTGTTTTTT; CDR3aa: CASSRRSGELFF
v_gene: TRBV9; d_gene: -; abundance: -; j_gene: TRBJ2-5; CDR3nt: TGTGCCAGCAGCCCGAACCAGGGAGAAGAGACCCAGTACTTC; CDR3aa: CASSPNQGEETQYF
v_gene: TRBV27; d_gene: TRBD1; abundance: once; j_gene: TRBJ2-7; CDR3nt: TGTGCCAGCAGTTACACCGGGACAGGGATCGACGAGCAGTACTTC; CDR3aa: CASSYTGTGIDEQYF
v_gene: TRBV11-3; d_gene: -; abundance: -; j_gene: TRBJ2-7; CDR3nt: TGTGCCAGCAGCTTAGAGGACAGCTCACTCTACGAGCAGTACTTC; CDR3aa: CASSLEDSSLYEQYF
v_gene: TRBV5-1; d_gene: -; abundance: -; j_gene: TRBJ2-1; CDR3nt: TGCGCCAGCAGCTTGGCGGGCGATGAGCAGTTCTTC; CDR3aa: CASSLAGDEQFF
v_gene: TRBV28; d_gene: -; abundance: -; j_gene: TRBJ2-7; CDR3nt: TGTGCCAGCACGAAGGCTGCCTACGAGCAGTACTTC; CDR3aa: CASTKAAYEQYF